The rows below give T cell receptor beta chains drawn from one sample of a study of T cell responses to AZD1222 COVID-19 vaccine. Clones were read by immunoSEQ multiplex PCR, and TCRdb kept only the in-frame ones, dropping some. Among tens of thousands of clones listed, roughly 90% were seen once. This specimen consisted of peripheral blood, obtained on day 0 of AZD1222 vaccination. The origin of the receptors is an adult in good health. Both conserved end residues are part of each CDR3. The order of the fields is V gene, D gene, CDR3 length, clone size, J gene, CDR3 DNA, CDR3 protein. A D gene is named only where the DNA matches it firmly. Some rows mark clone size as missing; the rest say once, few, many or name a class of expanded clone.

V: TRBV11-2; D: -; length: 14; size: -; J: TRBJ2-7; DNA: TGTGCCAGCAGCTTAGCAGTCCCGGCGAACGAGCAGTACTTC; CDR3: CASSLAVPANEQYF
V: TRBV7-6; D: -; length: 14; size: -; J: TRBJ1-1; DNA: TGTGCCAGCAGCCCGGGGGATTGGGACACTGAAGCTTTCTTT; CDR3: CASSPGDWDTEAFF
V: TRBV7-9; D: -; length: 16; size: -; J: TRBJ1-4; DNA: TGTGCCAGCAGCTTTATCGAGGGACCCGCTAATGAAAAACTGTTTTTT; CDR3: CASSFIEGPANEKLFF
V: TRBV5-4; D: -; length: 13; size: -; J: TRBJ1-1; DNA: TGTGCCAGCAGCTTGTGGGGCAGCACTGAAGCTTTCTTT; CDR3: CASSLWGSTEAFF
V: TRBV19; D: TRBD1; length: 15; size: -; J: TRBJ2-3; DNA: TGTGCCAGTAGTACCGGGACAGGGGTTACAGATACGCAGTATTTT; CDR3: CASSTGTGVTDTQYF
V: TRBV27; D: -; length: 14; size: -; J: TRBJ1-2; DNA: TGTGCCAGCAGTTCCCGCCCGGGGGACTATGGCTACACCTTC; CDR3: CASSSRPGDYGYTF
V: TRBV18; D: TRBD1; length: 16; size: -; J: TRBJ1-3; DNA: TGTGCCAGCTCACCGCAGGGGGTGAGCTCTGGAAACACCATATATTTT; CDR3: CASSPQGVSSGNTIYF
V: TRBV3-1/TRBV3-2; D: TRBD2; length: 18; size: -; J: TRBJ2-1; DNA: TGTGCCAGCAGCCGCCGCCCCCCCACTAGCGGGAGAAGAGATGAGCAGTTCTTC; CDR3: CASSRRPPTSGRRDEQFF
V: TRBV27; D: -; length: 13; size: -; J: TRBJ1-1; DNA: TGTGCCAGCAGTTTATCGGGGTACACTGAAGCTTTCTTT; CDR3: CASSLSGYTEAFF
V: TRBV20-1; D: -; length: 13; size: -; J: TRBJ2-7; DNA: TGCAGTGCTAGTCCCCTAGAGCGTTACGAGCAGTACTTC; CDR3: CSASPLERYEQYF
V: TRBV6-5; D: -; length: 14; size: -; J: TRBJ1-4; DNA: TGTGCCAGCAGTTACGCCAGGCTTAATGAAAAACTGTTTTTT; CDR3: CASSYARLNEKLFF
V: TRBV4-1; D: -; length: 14; size: -; J: TRBJ1-1; DNA: TGCGCCAGCAGGGCCTCCCCAAGGAACACTGAAGCTTTCTTT; CDR3: CASRASPRNTEAFF
V: TRBV21-1; D: -; length: 16; size: -; J: TRBJ1-5; DNA: TGTGCCAGCAGCAATGGGTGGGCAGGGGGCGATCAGCCCCAGCATTTT; CDR3: CASSNGWAGGDQPQHF
V: TRBV4-2; D: -; length: 12; size: -; J: TRBJ1-6; DNA: TGTGCCAGCAGCCAAGTGCATTCACCCCTCCACTTT; CDR3: CASSQVHSPLHF
V: TRBV9; D: -; length: 15; size: once; J: TRBJ1-4; DNA: TGTGCCAGCAGCGTAGGCGGACAGACTAGGGAAAAACTGTTTTTT; CDR3: CASSVGGQTREKLFF
V: TRBV5-4; D: TRBD1; length: 15; size: -; J: TRBJ1-4; DNA: TGTGCCAGCAGCTTGATGGGACAGGGGGTTGAAAAACTGTTTTTT; CDR3: CASSLMGQGVEKLFF
V: TRBV15; D: -; length: 15; size: -; J: TRBJ2-5; DNA: TGTGCCACCAGCAGAGATCAGGGACCCCAAGAGACCCAGTACTTC; CDR3: CATSRDQGPQETQYF
V: TRBV2; D: -; length: 15; size: -; J: TRBJ2-7; DNA: TGTGCCAGCAGTGAAGGGGCAGGGTTGACCTACGAGCAGTACTTC; CDR3: CASSEGAGLTYEQYF
V: TRBV24-1; D: -; length: 16; size: -; J: TRBJ2-1; DNA: TGTGCCACCAGTGGGTCCGCGGGGCGGGATAACAATGAGCAGTTCTTC; CDR3: CATSGSAGRDNNEQFF
V: TRBV4-1; D: TRBD1; length: 15; size: -; J: TRBJ1-2; DNA: TGCGCCAGCAGCCAATTGACAGGGGGCAGCTATGGCTACACCTTC; CDR3: CASSQLTGGSYGYTF
V: TRBV7-3; D: -; length: 13; size: -; J: TRBJ1-4; DNA: TGTGCCAGCAGCCCGGGCCCAAATGAAAAACTGTTTTTT; CDR3: CASSPGPNEKLFF
V: TRBV4-2; D: -; length: 17; size: -; J: TRBJ1-5; DNA: TGTGCCAGCAGCCAAGCTGGGCGGCAAGATAGCAATCAGCCCCAGCATTTT; CDR3: CASSQAGRQDSNQPQHF
V: TRBV19; D: -; length: 13; size: -; J: TRBJ1-5; DNA: TGTGCCAGCCCGAGAAATTTGGATCAGCCCCAGCATTTT; CDR3: CASPRNLDQPQHF
V: TRBV2; D: -; length: 15; size: -; J: TRBJ2-4; DNA: TGTGCCAGCAGCTTTGACAGACTAGCCAAAAACATTCAGTACTTC; CDR3: CASSFDRLAKNIQYF